Below are 22 T cell receptor beta chains sequenced from a single sample in a study of T-cell memory formation after mild COVID-19. TCRdb processed the 5' RACE reads anew with MiXCR; each CDR3 protein has one entry. The sample lists about 210,000 distinct CDR3 sequences, more than 25% occurring once. Sequenced input: PBMCs or a T cell subset sorted from them (not recorded which). The source is an adult woman who had mild COVID-19 (a few samples of this study predate the infection). Cell type and time point are not known.

The chain recombines TRBV20-1 with TRBJ2-1; D is perhaps TRBD2 (6 bases). Germline V lookup: CDR1 DFQATT, CDR2 SNEGSKA (reference sequence). The V and J ends lost 3 bases and 4 bases respectively, with 19 bases between them. The CDR3 length is 16 residues. The CDR3 region is CSASMLAPALYNEQFF. For the CDR3, the DNA is TGCAGTGCTAGTATGCTAGCGCCTGCCCTTTACAATGAGCAGTTCTTC.

This chain joins TRBV27 and TRBJ2-5, with 10 bases identical to TRBD1. Looked up from germline, CDR1 is MNHEY and CDR2 is SMNVEV (reference sequence). The CDR3 has 15 residues. V trimming: 2 bases; J trimming: 4 bases; junction bases outside the gene matches: 4. The CDR3 region has the DNA TGTGCCAGCAGTTTAGGACAGGGGGTTGGAGAGACCCAGTACTTC. It encodes CASSLGQGVGETQYF.

This clonotype was counted a few times. The rearrangement links TRBV15 to TRBJ2-3, with D hard to call. CDR3 size: 13 residues. The V end was cut by 1 base, the J end by 5 bases, with 7 bases between. Germline V gene data show CDR1 as LNHNV and CDR2 as YYDKDF (reference sequence). The CDR3 DNA follows: TGTGCCACCAGCAGAGTGGAAGTAGATACGCAGTATTTT. It yields the protein CATSRVEVDTQYF. Full variable domain (missing parts from reference TRBV15 and TRBJ2-3): DAMVIQNPRYQVTQFGKPVTLSCSQTLNHNVMYWYQQKSSQAPKLLFHYYDKDFNNEADTPDNFQSRRPNTSFCFLDIRSPGLGDTAMYLCATSRVEVDTQYFGPGTRLTVL.

The chain is built from TRBV11-2 and TRBJ2-3, with 9 bases identical to TRBD2. The CDR3 is 14 amino acids. J lost 8 bases, V lost 4 bases, and 7 bases had no gene match. The germline CDR1 and CDR2 sequences are SGHAT and FQNNGV. The CDR3 loop is CASSYGTSSSTQYF. The CDR3, as DNA: TGTGCCAGCAGCTACGGGACTAGCTCTTCTACGCAGTATTTT. Based on the CDR3 plus reference TRBV11-2 and TRBJ2-3, the full variable domain is EAGVAQSPRYKIIEKRQSVAFWCNPISGHATLYWYQQILGQGPKLLIQFQNNGVVDDSQLPKDRFSAERLKGVDSTLKIQPAKLEDSAVYLCASSYGTSSSTQYFGPGTRLTVL.

This clonotype was counted between two and nine times. This chain joins TRBV24-1 and TRBJ2-4; TRBD1 is a possible D gene (6 bases). The CDR3 has 13 amino acids. The germline V gene encodes CDR1 KGHDR and CDR2 SFDVKD. Trimming removed 5 bases from V and 6 bases from J, with 10 bases in between. CDR3 residues: CATSAPTGNIQYF. CDR3 DNA: TGTGCCACCAGTGCTCCGACAGGAAACATTCAGTACTTC.

This clonotype occurred a few times. The chain uses TRBV7-9 and TRBJ1-1; D not certain. Germline assignment: CDR1 SEHNR and CDR2 FQNEAQ (reference sequence). Trimming cost V 6 bases and J 3 bases, with 5 bases left between them. The length of the CDR3 is 11 residues. CDR3 nucleotide sequence: TGTGCCAGCAGACCGGACACTGAAGCTTTCTTT. This translates into CASRPDTEAFF.

The rearrangement links TRBV7-3 to TRBJ2-1; 9 bases are shared with TRBD2. Germline V gene lookup returns CDR1 SGHTA and CDR2 FQGTGA. The CDR3 is made up of 15 amino acids. V trimming: 5 bases; J trimming: 7 bases; junction bases outside the gene matches: 9. CDR3 sequence reads: CASSGVAGAGNEQFF. The CDR3 DNA is TGTGCCAGCAGCGGGGTAGCGGGAGCGGGGAATGAGCAGTTCTTC. Variable domain in full (rest from reference TRBV7-3 and TRBJ2-1): GAGVSQTPSNKVTEKGKYVELRCDPISGHTALYWYRQSLGQGPEFLIYFQGTGAADDSGLPNDRFFAVRPEGSVSTLKIQRTERGDSAVYLCASSGVAGAGNEQFFGPGTRLTVL.

This clonotype counts as medium-sized. The CDR3 loop reads CASSPTGPTYEQYF. CDR3 bases: TGCGCCAGCAGCCCGACAGGGCCCACCTACGAGCAGTACTTC. This chain links TRBV5-1 with TRBJ2-7; 7 positions agree with TRBD1. V dropped 4 bases and J dropped 2; count of bases not matched to a gene: 6. Germline V gene data show CDR1 as SGHRS and CDR2 as YFSETQ. The CDR3 has 14 residues.

The genes are TRBV27 and TRBJ1-2, with 8 bases fitting TRBD1. Germline values: CDR1 MNHEY, CDR2 SMNVEV (reference sequence). CDR3 length: 14 residues. V dropped 5 bases and J dropped 8; count of bases not matched to a gene: 10. This CDR3 reads CASSVDRGTGGYTF. CDR3 in DNA: TGTGCCAGCAGTGTTGACAGGGGAACGGGAGGCTACACCTTC.

This chain uses TRBV5-8 with TRBJ2-3, with D hard to call. The CDR3 has 16 residues. CDR1 and CDR2 from the germline V gene are SGHTS and YDEGEE. V shed 1 base and J shed 2 bases, with 14 bases lying between them. CDR3 amino acids: CASSLPTPSDTDTQYF. In nucleotides, the CDR3 is TGTGCCAGCAGCTTGCCGACACCCTCGGACACAGATACGCAGTATTTT.

The chain is built from TRBV12-3 or TRBV12-4 and TRBJ1-5, with D possibly being TRBD1 (6 bases). The CDR3 contains 14 residues. V lost 7 bases to trimming and J lost 7 bases, with 17 bases between them. The CDR3 reads CASTIQGSKQPQHF. The CDR3 bases are TGTGCCAGCACCATACAGGGTTCGAAGCAGCCCCAGCATTTT.

In its sample, this clonotype was seen a few times. This chain links TRBV9 with TRBJ2-7; TRBD1 matches 8 bases. In germline, CDR1 is SGDLS, CDR2 YYNGEE. Trimming took 4 bases from V and 5 from J; bases not matched to a gene: 11. This CDR3 has 15 amino acids. CDR3 DNA: TGTGCCAGCAGCCCGACAGGGGCGCTTTCCAACGAGCAGTACTTC. Residues: CASSPTGALSNEQYF.

This chain links TRBV20-1 with TRBJ1-6; D unresolved. Trimming shortened V by 4 bases and J by 7 bases, and 11 bases separated the two germline ends. CDR1 is DFQATT, CDR2 SNEGSKA, per germline (reference sequence). The CDR3 is made up of 13 amino acids. This CDR3 reads CSATLTENSPLHF. As DNA, the CDR3 is TGCAGTGCTACGCTGACGGAGAATTCACCCCTCCACTTT.

The rearrangement links TRBV4-1 to TRBJ2-3; 7 positions agree with TRBD1. The CDR3 loop spans 16 amino acids. After removal of 4 bases from V and 2 bases from J, the junction contained 9 bases not matched to a gene. The germline gives CDR1 MGHRA, CDR2 YSYEKL. CDR3 DNA: TGCGCCAGCAGCCTTATGGGCAGGGGGATCACAGATACGCAGTATTTT. Protein sequence: CASSLMGRGITDTQYF.

This chain links TRBV24-1 with TRBJ1-5; 8 bases are a match to TRBD1. CDR3 length: 18 residues. The germline V gene encodes CDR1 KGHDR and CDR2 SFDVKD. Trimming cost V 5 bases and J 3 bases; bases outside gene matches: 14. Written as DNA, the CDR3 is TGTGCCACCAGTGTCACCTCTCATGGGACAGGTTTCAATCAGCCCCAGCATTTT. Protein: CATSVTSHGTGFNQPQHF.

This clonotype was picked up one time. The chain has TRBV6-6 and TRBJ2-2; no clear D. V was shortened by 2 bases and J by 4 bases, with 5 bases between the two germline ends. Looked up from germline, CDR1 is MNHNY and CDR2 is SVGAGI (reference sequence). CDR3 size: 13 residues. The CDR3 region has the DNA TGTGCCAGCAGTTACAAGGGCACCGGGGAGCTGTTTTTT. Translated: CASSYKGTGELFF.

This clonotype showed up many times. The chain has TRBV7-9 and TRBJ2-3, with 8 bases matching TRBD2. Germline assignment: CDR1 SEHNR and CDR2 FQNEAQ (reference sequence). Germline trimming cut 1 base from V and 2 bases from J; bases unmatched to any gene: 5. The CDR3 is made up of 16 amino acids. As DNA, the CDR3 is TGTGCCAGCAGCTTAGGTCTAGCGGGCCTCACAGATACGCAGTATTTT. This sequence encodes CASSLGLAGLTDTQYF.

This chain links TRBV7-9 with TRBJ2-5, with D hard to call. Trimming removed 3 bases at V and 4 bases at J, with 9 bases between. Germline values: CDR1 SEHNR, CDR2 FQNEAQ (reference sequence). This CDR3 region has 13 residues. This chain's CDR3 is CASSLVARETQYF. Here the CDR3 DNA reads TGTGCCAGCAGCTTGGTAGCCCGAGAGACCCAGTACTTC.

The genes are TRBV7-2 and TRBJ2-5, with 15 bases fitting TRBD2. The ends lost 5 bases at V and 5 bases at J; junction bases unmatched: 12. The V gene's germline CDR1 is SGHTA and CDR2 FQGNSA. The CDR3 has 18 residues. CDR3 amino acids: CASSPGLAGGRWRETQYF. DNA of the CDR3: TGTGCCAGCAGCCCCGGACTAGCGGGGGGGCGATGGAGGGAGACCCAGTACTTC.

In its sample, this clonotype was seen many times. The chain employs TRBV9 and TRBJ2-5; TRBD1 matches at 7 bases. V trimming: 2 bases; J trimming: 3 bases; junction bases outside the gene matches: 4. The germline V gene encodes CDR1 SGDLS and CDR2 YYNGEE. The length of the CDR3 is 14 residues. CDR3 region: CASSVGTVKETQYF. The DNA for the CDR3 is TGTGCCAGCAGCGTCGGGACAGTAAAAGAGACCCAGTACTTC.

The V gene is TRBV5-6, the J gene TRBJ2-7; D is unclear. Germline values: CDR1 SGHDT, CDR2 YYEEEE. Trimming took 1 base from V and 6 from J, leaving 8 bases between them. The CDR3 runs to 12 residues. CDR3 sequence (DNA): TGTGCCAGCAGCTTGATACGAACCGAGCAGTACTTC. Its translation is CASSLIRTEQYF.

This clonotype was found a few times. The CDR3 sequence: CASSQEERGRDGELFF. CDR3 bases: TGTGCCAGCAGCCAGGAGGAGCGGGGGAGAGACGGGGAGCTGTTTTTT. The rearrangement links TRBV7-8 to TRBJ2-2; 8 bases match TRBD2. Germline-derived CDR1 and CDR2 are SGHVS and FQNEAQ. This CDR3 spans 16 amino acids. The J segment lost 7 bases and the V segment lost 5 bases, leaving 12 bases of the junction unmatched.